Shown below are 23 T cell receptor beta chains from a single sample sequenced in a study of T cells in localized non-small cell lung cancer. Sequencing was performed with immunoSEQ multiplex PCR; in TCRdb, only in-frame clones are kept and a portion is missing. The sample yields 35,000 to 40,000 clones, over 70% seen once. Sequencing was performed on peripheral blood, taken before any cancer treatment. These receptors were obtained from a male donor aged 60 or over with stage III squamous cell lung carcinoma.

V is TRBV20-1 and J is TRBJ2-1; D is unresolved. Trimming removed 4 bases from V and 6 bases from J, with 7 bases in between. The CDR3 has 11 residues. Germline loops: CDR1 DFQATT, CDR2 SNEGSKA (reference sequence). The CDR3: CSATKGNEQFF. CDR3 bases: TGCAGTGCTACTAAGGGCAATGAGCAGTTCTTC.

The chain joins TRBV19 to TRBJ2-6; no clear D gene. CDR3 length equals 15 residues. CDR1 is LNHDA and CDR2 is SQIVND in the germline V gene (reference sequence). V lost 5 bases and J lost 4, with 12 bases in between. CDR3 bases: TGTGCCAGTAGTCCTCAGGCTCTCGGGGCCAACGTCCTGACTTTC. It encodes CASSPQALGANVLTF.

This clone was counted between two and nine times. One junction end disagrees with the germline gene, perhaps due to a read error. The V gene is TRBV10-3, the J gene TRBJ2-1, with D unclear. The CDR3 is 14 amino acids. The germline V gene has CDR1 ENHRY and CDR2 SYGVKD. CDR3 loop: CAISEWGSYNEQFF. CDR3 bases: TGTGCCATCAGCGAGTGGGGCTCCTACAATGAGCAGTTCTTC.

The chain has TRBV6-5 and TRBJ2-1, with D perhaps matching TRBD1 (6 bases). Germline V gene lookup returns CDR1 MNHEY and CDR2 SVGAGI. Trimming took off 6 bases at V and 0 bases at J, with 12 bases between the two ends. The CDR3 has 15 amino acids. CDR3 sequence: CASSLDRFSYNEQFF. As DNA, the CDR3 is TGTGCCAGCAGCCTCGACAGGTTCTCCTACAATGAGCAGTTCTTC.

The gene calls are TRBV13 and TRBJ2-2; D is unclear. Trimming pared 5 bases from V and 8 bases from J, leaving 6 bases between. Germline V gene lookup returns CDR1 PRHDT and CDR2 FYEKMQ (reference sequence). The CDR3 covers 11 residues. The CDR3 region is CASSRIGELFF. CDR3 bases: TGTGCCAGCAGCCGGATTGGGGAGCTGTTTTTT.

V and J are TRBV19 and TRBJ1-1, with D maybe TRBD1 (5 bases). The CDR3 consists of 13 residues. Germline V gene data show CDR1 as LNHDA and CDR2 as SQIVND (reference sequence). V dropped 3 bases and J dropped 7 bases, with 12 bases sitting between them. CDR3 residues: CASSIREYGEAFF. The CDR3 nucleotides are TGTGCCAGTAGTATCAGGGAATATGGTGAAGCTTTCTTT.

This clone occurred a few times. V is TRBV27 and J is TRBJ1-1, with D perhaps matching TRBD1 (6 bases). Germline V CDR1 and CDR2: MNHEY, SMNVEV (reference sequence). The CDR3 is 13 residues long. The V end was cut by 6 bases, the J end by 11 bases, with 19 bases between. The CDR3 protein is CASSRTVVNQAFF. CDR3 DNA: TGTGCCAGCAGCAGGACAGTAGTTAATCAGGCTTTCTTT.

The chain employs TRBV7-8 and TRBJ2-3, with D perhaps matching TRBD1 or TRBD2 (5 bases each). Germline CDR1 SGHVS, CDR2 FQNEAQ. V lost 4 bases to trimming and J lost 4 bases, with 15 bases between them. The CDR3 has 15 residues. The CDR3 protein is CASSSSGGAADTQYF. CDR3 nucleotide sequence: TGTGCCAGCAGCTCTAGTGGGGGAGCGGCAGATACGCAGTATTTT.

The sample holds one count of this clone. CDR3 residues: CASSERGGPYEQYF. The DNA for the CDR3 is TGTGCCAGCAGTGAACGGGGGGGGCCCTACGAGCAGTACTTC. V gene TRBV6-1 combines with J gene TRBJ2-7; 8 bases align to TRBD2. Per the germline V gene, CDR1 is MNHNS and CDR2 is SASEGT. The CDR3 loop spans 14 amino acids. V was pared by 2 bases and J by 2 bases, with 2 bases of the junction left unmatched.

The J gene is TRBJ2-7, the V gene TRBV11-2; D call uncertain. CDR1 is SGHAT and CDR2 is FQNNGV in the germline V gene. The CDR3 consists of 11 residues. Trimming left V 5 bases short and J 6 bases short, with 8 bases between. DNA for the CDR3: TGTGCCAGCAGCCTTTACGGCGAGCAGTACTTC. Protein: CASSLYGEQYF.

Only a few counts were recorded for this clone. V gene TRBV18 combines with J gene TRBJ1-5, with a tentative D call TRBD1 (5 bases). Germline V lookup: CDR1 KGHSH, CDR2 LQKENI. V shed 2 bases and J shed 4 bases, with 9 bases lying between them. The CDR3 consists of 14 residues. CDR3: CASSPRAGNQPQHF. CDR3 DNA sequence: TGTGCCAGCTCACCAAGGGCAGGGAATCAGCCCCAGCATTTT.

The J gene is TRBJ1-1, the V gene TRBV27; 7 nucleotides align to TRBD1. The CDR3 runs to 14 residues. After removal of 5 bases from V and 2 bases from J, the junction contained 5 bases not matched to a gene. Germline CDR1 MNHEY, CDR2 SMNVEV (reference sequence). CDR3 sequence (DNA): TGTGCCAGCAGTGGGGAGGGGGCTAACACTGAAGCTTTCTTT. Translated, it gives CASSGEGANTEAFF.

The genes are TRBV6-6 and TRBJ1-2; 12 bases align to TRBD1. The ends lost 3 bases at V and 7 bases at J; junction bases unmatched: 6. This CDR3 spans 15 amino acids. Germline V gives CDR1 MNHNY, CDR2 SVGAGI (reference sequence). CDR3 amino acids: CASSYRGQGASGYTF. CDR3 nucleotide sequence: TGTGCCAGCAGTTATCGGGGACAGGGGGCAAGTGGCTACACCTTC.

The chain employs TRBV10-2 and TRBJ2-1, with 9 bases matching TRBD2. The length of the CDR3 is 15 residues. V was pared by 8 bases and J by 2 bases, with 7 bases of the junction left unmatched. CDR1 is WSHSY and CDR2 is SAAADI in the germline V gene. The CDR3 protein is CASLGAGGTYNEQFF. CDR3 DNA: TGCGCCAGCCTGGGTGCGGGAGGGACCTACAATGAGCAGTTCTTC.

DNA for the CDR3: TGTGCCTGGAGTGGGCTTTATAGCAATCAGCCCCAGCATTTT. Its protein is CAWSGLYSNQPQHF. The rearrangement links TRBV30 to TRBJ1-5; D is unresolved. V was cut by 1 base and J by 0 bases, with 7 bases left in between. The CDR3 has 14 residues. CDR1 and CDR2 from the germline V gene are GTSNPN and SVGIG (reference sequence).

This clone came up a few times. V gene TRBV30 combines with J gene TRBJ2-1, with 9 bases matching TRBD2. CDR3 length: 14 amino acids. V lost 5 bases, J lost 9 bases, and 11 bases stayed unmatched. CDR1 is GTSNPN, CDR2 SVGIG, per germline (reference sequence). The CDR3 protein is CAWAIAGAVSEQFF. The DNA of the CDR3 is TGTGCCTGGGCCATAGCGGGGGCTGTGAGTGAGCAGTTCTTC. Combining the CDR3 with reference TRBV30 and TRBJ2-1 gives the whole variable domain SQTIHQWPATLVQPVGSPLSLECTVEGTSNPNLYWYRQAAGRGLQLLFYSVGIGQISSEVPQNLSASRPQDRQFILSSKKLLLSDSGFYLCAWAIAGAVSEQFFGPGTRLTVL.

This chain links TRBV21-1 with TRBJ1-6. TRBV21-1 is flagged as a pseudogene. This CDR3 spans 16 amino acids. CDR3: CAIPMGGRGQNSPLHF. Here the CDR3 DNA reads TGTGCCATCCCAATGGGAGGTCGGGGGCAGAATTCACCCCTCCACTTT.

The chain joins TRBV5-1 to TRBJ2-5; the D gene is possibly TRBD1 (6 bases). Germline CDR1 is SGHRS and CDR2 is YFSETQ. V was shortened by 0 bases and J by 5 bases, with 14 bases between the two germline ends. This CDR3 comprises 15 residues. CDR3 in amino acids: CASSLGPRGPETQYF. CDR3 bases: TGCGCCAGCAGCTTGGGCCCCAGGGGCCCGGAGACCCAGTACTTC.

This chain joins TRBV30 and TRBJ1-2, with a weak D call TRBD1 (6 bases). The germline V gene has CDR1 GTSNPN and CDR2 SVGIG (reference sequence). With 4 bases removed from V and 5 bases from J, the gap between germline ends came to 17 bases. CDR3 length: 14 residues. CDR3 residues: CAWKSGGARYGYTF. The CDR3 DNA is TGTGCCTGGAAAAGTGGGGGCGCGAGGTATGGCTACACCTTC.

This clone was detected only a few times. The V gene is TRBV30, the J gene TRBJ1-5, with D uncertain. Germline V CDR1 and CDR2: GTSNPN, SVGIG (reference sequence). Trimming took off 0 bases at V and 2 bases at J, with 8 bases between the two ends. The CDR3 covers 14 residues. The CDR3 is CAWSVPGRNQPQHF. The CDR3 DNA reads TGTGCCTGGAGTGTCCCAGGACGCAATCAGCCCCAGCATTTT.

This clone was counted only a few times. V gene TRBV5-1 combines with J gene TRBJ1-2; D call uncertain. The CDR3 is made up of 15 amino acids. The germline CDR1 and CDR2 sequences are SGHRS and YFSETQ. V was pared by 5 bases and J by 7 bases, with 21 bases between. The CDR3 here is CASSTPDRDGGGYTF. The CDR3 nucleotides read TGCGCCAGCAGTACCCCCGACCGGGATGGAGGTGGCTACACCTTC.

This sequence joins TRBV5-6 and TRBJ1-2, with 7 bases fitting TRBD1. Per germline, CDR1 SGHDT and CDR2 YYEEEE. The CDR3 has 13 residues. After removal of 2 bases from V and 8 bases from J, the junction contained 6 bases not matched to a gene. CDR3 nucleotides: TGTGCCAGCAGCTTAAAGACAGGGATAGGCTACACCTTC. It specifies CASSLKTGIGYTF.

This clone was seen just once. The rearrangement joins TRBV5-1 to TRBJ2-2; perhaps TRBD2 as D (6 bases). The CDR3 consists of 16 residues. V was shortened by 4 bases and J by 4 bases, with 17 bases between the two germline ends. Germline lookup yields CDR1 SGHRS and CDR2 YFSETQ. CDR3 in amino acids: CASSKTLAGLTGELFF. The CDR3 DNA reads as TGCGCCAGCAGCAAAACACTGGCGGGGCTCACCGGGGAGCTGTTTTTT. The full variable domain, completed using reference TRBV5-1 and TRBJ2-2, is KAGVTQTPRYLIKTRGQQVTLSCSPISGHRSVSWYQQTPGQGLQFLFEYFSETQRNKGNFPGRFSGRQFSNSRSEMNVSTLELGDSALYLCASSKTLAGLTGELFFGEGSRLTVL.